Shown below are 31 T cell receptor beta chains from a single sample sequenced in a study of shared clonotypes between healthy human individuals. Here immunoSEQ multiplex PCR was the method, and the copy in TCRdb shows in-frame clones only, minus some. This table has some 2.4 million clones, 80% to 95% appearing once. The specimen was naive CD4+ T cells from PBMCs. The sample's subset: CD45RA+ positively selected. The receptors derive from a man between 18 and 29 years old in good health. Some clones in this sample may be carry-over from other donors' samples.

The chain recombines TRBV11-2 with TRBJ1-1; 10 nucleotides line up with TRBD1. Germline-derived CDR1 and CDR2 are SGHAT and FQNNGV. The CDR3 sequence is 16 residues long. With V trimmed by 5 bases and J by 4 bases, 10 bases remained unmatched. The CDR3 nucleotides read TGTGCCAGCAGCCAGAGGACAGGGGGAGTTGGCACTGAAGCTTTCTTT. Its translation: CASSQRTGGVGTEAFF.

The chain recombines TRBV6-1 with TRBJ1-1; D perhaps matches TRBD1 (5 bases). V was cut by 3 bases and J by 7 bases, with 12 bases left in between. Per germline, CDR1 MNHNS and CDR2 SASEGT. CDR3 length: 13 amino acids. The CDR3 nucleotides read TGTGCCAGCAGTGAGGTTCCCAGGGATGAAGCTTTCTTT. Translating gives CASSEVPRDEAFF.

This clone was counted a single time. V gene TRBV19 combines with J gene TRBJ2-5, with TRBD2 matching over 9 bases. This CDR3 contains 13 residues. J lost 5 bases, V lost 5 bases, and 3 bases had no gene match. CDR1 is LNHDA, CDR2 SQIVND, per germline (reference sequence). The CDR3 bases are TGTGCCAGTAGTCCCGGGACTAGCGAGACCCAGTACTTC. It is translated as CASSPGTSETQYF.

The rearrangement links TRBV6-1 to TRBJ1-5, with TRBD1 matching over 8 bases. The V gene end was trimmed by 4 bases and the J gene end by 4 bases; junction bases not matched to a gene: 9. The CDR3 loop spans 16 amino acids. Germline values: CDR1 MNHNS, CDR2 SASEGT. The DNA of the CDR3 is TGTGCCAGCAGTGGACAGGGGACAGGACCAAATCAGCCCCAGCATTTT. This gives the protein CASSGQGTGPNQPQHF.

As DNA, the CDR3 is TGTGCCAGCAGCTTAATGCCCGGGAGGGCCGACAATGAGCAGTTCTTC. The encoded protein is CASSLMPGRADNEQFF. The chain combines TRBV7-3 with TRBJ2-1, with 8 positions matching TRBD2. Losses at the gene ends were 1 base for V and 5 bases for J; bases not matched to a gene: 7. Germline CDR1 SGHTA, CDR2 FQGTGA. CDR3 size: 16 residues. Complete variable domain (other parts from reference TRBV7-3 and TRBJ2-1): GAGVSQTPSNKVTEKGKYVELRCDPISGHTALYWYRQSLGQGPEFLIYFQGTGAADDSGLPNDRFFAVRPEGSVSTLKIQRTERGDSAVYLCASSLMPGRADNEQFFGPGTRLTVL.

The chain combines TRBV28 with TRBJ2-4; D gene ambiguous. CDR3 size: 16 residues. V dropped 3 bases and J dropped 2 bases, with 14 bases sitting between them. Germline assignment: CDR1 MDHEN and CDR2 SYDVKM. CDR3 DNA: TGTGCCAGCAGTTTCGGAGTCTCCCGTTCCAAAAACATTCAGTACTTC. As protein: CASSFGVSRSKNIQYF.

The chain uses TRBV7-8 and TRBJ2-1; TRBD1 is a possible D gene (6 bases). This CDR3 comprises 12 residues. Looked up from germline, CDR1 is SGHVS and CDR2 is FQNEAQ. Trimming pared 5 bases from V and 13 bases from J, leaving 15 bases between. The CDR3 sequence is CASSPGQSKQFF. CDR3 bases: TGTGCCAGCAGCCCCGGACAGAGTAAACAGTTCTTC. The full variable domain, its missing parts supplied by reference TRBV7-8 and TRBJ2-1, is GAGVSQSPRYKVAKRGQDVALRCDPISGHVSLFWYQQALGQGPEFLTYFQNEAQLDKSGLPSDRFFAERPEGSVSTLKIQRTQQEDSAVYLCASSPGQSKQFFGPGTRLTVL.

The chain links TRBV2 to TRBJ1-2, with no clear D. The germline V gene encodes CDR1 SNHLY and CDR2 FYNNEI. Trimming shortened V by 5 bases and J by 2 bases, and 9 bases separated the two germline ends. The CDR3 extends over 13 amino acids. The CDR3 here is CASSLGTNYGYTF. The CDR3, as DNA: TGTGCCAGCAGTTTAGGCACCAACTATGGCTACACCTTC.

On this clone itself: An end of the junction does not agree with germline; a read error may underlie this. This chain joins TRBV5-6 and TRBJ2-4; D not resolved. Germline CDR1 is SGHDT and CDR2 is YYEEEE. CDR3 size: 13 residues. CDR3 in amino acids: CASSKGVNGYPLF. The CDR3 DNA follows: TGTGCCAGCAGTAAGGGCGTGAACGGATACCCTCTCTTC.

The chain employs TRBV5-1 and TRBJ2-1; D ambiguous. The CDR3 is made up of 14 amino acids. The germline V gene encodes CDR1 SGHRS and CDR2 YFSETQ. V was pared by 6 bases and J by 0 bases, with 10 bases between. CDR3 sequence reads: CASMVSSSYNEQFF. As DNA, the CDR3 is TGCGCCAGCATGGTGTCTAGCTCCTACAATGAGCAGTTCTTC.

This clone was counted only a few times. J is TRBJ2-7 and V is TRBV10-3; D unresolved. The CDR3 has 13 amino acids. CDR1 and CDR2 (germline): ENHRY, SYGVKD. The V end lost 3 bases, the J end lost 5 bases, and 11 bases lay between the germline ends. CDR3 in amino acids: CAISEPSVHEQYF. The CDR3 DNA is TGTGCCATCAGTGAACCGTCTGTCCACGAGCAGTACTTC.

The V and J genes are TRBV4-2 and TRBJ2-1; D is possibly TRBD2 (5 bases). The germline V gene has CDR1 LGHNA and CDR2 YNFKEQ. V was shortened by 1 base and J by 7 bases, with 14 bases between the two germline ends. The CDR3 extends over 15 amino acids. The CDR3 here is CASSQVGVSGNEQFF. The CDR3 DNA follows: TGTGCCAGCAGCCAAGTCGGGGTTTCCGGTAATGAGCAGTTCTTC.

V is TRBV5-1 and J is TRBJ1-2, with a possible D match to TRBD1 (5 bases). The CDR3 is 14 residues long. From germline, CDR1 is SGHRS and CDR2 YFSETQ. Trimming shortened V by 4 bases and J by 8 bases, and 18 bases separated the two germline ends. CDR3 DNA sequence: TGCGCCAGCAGCGACCCCTCAGGGAGGGAGGGCTACACCTTC. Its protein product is CASSDPSGREGYTF.

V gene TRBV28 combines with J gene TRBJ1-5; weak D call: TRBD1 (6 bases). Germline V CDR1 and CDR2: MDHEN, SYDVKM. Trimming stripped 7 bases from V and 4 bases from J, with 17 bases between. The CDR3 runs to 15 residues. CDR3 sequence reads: CASNPPGTLNQPQHF. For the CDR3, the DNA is TGTGCCAGCAACCCCCCGGGGACACTAAATCAGCCCCAGCATTTT.

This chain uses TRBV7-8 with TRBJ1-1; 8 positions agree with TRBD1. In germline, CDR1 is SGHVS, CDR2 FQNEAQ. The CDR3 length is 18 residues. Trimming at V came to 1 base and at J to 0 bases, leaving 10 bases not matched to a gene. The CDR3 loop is CASSLDDRGRPMNTEAFF. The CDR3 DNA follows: TGTGCCAGCAGCTTAGACGACAGGGGACGACCAATGAACACTGAAGCTTTCTTT. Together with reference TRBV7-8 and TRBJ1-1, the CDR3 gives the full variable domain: GAGVSQSPRYKVAKRGQDVALRCDPISGHVSLFWYQQALGQGPEFLTYFQNEAQLDKSGLPSDRFFAERPEGSVSTLKIQRTQQEDSAVYLCASSLDDRGRPMNTEAFFGQGTRLTVV.

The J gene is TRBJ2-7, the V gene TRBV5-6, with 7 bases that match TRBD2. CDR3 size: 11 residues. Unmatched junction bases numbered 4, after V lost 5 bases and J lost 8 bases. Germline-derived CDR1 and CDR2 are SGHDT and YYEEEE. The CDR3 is CASSRLAKQYF. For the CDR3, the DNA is TGTGCCAGCAGTCGACTAGCCAAGCAGTACTTC.

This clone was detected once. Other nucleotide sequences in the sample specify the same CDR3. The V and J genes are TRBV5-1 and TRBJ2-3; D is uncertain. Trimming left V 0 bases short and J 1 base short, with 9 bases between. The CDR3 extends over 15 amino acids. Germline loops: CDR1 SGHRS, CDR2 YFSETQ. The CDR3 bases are TGCGCCAGCAGCTTGGAGCGTCCGGGCACAGATACGCAGTATTTT. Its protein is CASSLERPGTDTQYF.

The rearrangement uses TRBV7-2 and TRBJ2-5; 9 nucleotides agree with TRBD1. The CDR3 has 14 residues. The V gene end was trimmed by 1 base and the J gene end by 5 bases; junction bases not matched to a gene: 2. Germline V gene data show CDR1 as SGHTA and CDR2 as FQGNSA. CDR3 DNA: TGTGCCAGCAGCTTAGGGACAGGGGTGGAGACCCAGTACTTC. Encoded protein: CASSLGTGVETQYF.

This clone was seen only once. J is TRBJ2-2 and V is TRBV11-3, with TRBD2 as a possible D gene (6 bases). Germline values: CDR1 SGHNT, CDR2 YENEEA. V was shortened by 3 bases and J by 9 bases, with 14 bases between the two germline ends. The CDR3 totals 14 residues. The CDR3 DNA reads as TGTGCCAGCAGCTTTTGGGGGGAATTACGGGAGCTGTTTTTT. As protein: CASSFWGELRELFF.

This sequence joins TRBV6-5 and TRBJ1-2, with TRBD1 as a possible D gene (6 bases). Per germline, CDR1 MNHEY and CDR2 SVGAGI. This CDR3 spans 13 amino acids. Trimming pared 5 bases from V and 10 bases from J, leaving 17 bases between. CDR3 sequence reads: CASSINREGDYTF. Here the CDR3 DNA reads TGTGCCAGCAGTATAAACAGGGAGGGCGACTACACCTTC.

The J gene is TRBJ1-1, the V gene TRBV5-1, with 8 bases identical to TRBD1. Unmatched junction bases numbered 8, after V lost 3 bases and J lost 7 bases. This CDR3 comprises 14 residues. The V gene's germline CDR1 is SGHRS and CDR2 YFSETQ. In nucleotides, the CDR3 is TGCGCCAGCAGCTATGCGACAGGGGCCCTTGAAGCTTTCTTT. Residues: CASSYATGALEAFF.

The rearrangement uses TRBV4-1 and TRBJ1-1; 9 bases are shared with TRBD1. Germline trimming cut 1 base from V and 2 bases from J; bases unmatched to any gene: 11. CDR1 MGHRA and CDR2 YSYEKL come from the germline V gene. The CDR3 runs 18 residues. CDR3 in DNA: TGCGCCAGCAGCCAAGCCGGGACAGGGCCCTCGTATAACACTGAAGCTTTCTTT. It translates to CASSQAGTGPSYNTEAFF.

The CDR3 spells CASSSTVGRTDTQYF. The CDR3 DNA follows: TGTGCCAGCAGTTCGACGGTCGGCCGCACAGATACGCAGTATTTT. This sequence joins TRBV6-5 and TRBJ2-3, with D hard to call. In germline, CDR1 is MNHEY, CDR2 SVGAGI. The CDR3 is 15 residues long. Trimming cost V 4 bases and J 1 base, with 12 bases left between them.

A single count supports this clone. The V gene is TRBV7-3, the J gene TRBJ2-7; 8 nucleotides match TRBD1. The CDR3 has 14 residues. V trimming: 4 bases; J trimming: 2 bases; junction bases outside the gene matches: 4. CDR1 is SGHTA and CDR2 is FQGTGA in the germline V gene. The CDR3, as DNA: TGTGCCAGCAGCTCCGCAGGGGGCGCCTACGAGCAGTACTTC. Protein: CASSSAGGAYEQYF.

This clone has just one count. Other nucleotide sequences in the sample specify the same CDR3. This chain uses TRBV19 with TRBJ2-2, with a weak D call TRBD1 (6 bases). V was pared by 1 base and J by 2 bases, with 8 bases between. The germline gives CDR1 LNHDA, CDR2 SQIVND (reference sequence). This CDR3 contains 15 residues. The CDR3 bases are TGTGCCAGTAGTATAGGGACAGTCAACACCGGGGAGCTGTTTTTT. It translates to CASSIGTVNTGELFF.

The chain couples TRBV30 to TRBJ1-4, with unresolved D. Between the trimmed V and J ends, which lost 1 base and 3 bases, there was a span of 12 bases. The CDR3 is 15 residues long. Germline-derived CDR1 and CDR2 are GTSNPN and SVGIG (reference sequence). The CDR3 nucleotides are TGTGCCTGGAGTGGGAAGCTTGTGGCTAATGAAAAACTGTTTTTT. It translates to CAWSGKLVANEKLFF.

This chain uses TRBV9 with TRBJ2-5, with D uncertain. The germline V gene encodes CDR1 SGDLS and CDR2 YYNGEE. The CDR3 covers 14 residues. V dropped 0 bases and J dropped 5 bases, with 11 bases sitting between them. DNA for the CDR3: TGTGCCAGCAGCGTAGGTAGGATTCAGGAGACCCAGTACTTC. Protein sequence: CASSVGRIQETQYF.

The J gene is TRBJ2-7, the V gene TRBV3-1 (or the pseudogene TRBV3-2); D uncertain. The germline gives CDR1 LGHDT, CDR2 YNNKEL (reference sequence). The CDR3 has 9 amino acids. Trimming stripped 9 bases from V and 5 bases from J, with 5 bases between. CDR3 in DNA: TGTGCCAGGGAGAACGAGCAGTACTTC. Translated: CARENEQYF.

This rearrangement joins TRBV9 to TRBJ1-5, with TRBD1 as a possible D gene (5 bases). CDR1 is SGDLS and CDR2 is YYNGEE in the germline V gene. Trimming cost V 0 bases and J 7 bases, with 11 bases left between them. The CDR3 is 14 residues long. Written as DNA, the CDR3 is TGTGCCAGCAGCGTAGGGGCTTCAGGGCAGCCCCAGCATTTT. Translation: CASSVGASGQPQHF. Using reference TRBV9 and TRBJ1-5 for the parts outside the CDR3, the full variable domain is DSGVTQTPKHLITATGQRVTLRCSPRSGDLSVYWYQQSLDQGLQFLIQYYNGEERAKGNILERFSAQQFPDLHSELNLSSLELGDSALYFCASSVGASGQPQHFGDGTRLSIL.

CDR3 region: CASSPAGTGGVQTQYF. CDR3 sequence (DNA): TGTGCCAGCAGCCCAGCCGGGACAGGGGGGGTGCAGACCCAGTACTTC. This chain uses TRBV7-2 with TRBJ2-5, with TRBD1 matching 11 bases. The length of the CDR3 is 16 residues. V lost 5 bases, J lost 6 bases, and 11 bases stayed unmatched. Germline-derived CDR1 and CDR2 are SGHTA and FQGNSA.

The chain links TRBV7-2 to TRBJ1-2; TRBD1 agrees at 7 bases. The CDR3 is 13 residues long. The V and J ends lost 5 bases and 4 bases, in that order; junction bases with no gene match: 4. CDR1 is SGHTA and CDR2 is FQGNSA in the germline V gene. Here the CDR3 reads CASSRTGVYGYTF. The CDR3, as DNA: TGTGCCAGCAGCCGGACAGGCGTCTATGGCTACACCTTC. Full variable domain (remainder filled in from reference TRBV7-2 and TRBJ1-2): GAGVSQSPSNKVTEKGKDVELRCDPISGHTALYWYRQSLGQGLEFLIYFQGNSAPDKSGLPSDRFSAERTGGSVSTLTIQRTQQEDSAVYLCASSRTGVYGYTFGSGTRLTVV.